This TCR beta chain was sequenced in a study of shared clonotypes between healthy human individuals. Study as a whole: For every donor, three CD4 naive, three CD4 memory, two CD8 naive and one CD8 memory plates were used.

Splitting of each subset's genomic DNA was done evenly across several immunoSEQ plates. Using immunoSEQ multiplex PCR, the repertoire was profiled, and TCRdb retains in-frame clones only, with some absent. The table records about 2,200,000 clones, just over 90% of them present only once. The CDR3 covers 14 residues. Germline V gene data show CDR1 as SGHVS and CDR2 as FQNEAQ. The V end lost 2 bases, the J end lost 8 bases, and 13 bases lay between the germline ends. This clone was seen more than once but under ten times. In the naive CD8 group, cells lacked CD45RO and were positively selected for CCR7, so terminally differentiated effector memory CD45RA+ cells were left out. Donors had no recently reported acute infections or vaccinations and were HIV-negative.

The sequenced material came from naive CD8+ T cells from PBMCs. The sequence was collected from a man between 18 and 35 years old in good health. Some clones in this sample may be carry-over from other donors' samples. The chain combines TRBV7-8 with TRBJ1-3, with D tentatively TRBD1 (5 bases). The CDR3 region is CASSLYGGGDTIYF. CDR3 bases: TGTGCCAGCAGCTTATACGGGGGAGGGGACACCATATATTTT. Full variable domain (missing parts from reference TRBV7-8 and TRBJ1-3): GAGVSQSPRYKVAKRGQDVALRCDPISGHVSLFWYQQALGQGPEFLTYFQNEAQLDKSGLPSDRFFAERPEGSVSTLKIQRTQQEDSAVYLCASSLYGGGDTIYFGEGSWLTVV.